The T cell receptor (beta chain) under discussion was sequenced for a study of CDR3 diversity in severe acne. There are 14 residues in the CDR3. Germline values: CDR1 SGHRS, CDR2 YFSETQ. Trimming took 1 base from V and 4 from J, leaving 12 bases between them. Each CDR3 protein gets one entry after TCRdb re-called the PCR reads with MiXCR. The repertoire holds tens of thousands of distinct CDR3 sequences, about 54% seen once, with roughly 13% in the top ten. Input material: blood. This TCR was sampled from a male donor in good health, without acne. The chain couples TRBV5-1 to TRBJ2-7; D possibly uses TRBD1 or TRBD2 (5 bases each). Written as DNA, the CDR3 is TGCGCCAGCAGCTTGAGAGGGGTGGATTACGAGCAGTACTTC. Residues: CASSLRGVDYEQYF.